This TCR beta chain emerged from a study of neurological immune-mediated disorders. The time point is: longitudinal time-point 2. The yield of each sequencing run was over 200 million TCR-beta sequences from 15-18 subjects. TCRdb processed the 5' RACE reads anew with MiXCR; each CDR3 protein has one entry. The table has tens of thousands of distinct CDR3 sequences, 5.8% seen once. V lost 5 bases and J lost 3, with 11 bases in between. CDR3 length equals 14 residues. This clonotype showed up many times. The chain couples TRBV12-3 or TRBV12-4 to TRBJ2-4, with unresolved D. The origin of this receptor is a woman in her sixties with multiple sclerosis. Material for sequencing was PBMCs. The CDR3 coding sequence is TGTGCCAGCAGTGAGGACGTAGGCAAAAACATTCAGTACTTC. It is translated as CASSEDVGKNIQYF.